This entry describes one T cell receptor (beta chain). This clone's antigen is unknown. Per-nucleotide qualities are absent, and no much larger clonotype sits a single base away. The collaborating institutions used their own protocols to collect whole blood in K2EDTA tubes. For TCRbeta analysis, collaborators shipped samples in one of three forms: frozen whole blood, isolated PBMCs, or DNA extracted from either of those sample types. The data belong to a study of blood T cell repertoires in COVID-19 (dated by TCRdb to between 2020 and 2021). For the study in its entirety: Samples covering the acute and convalescent phases of COVID-19 were provided by collaborators in the United States, Italy and Spain. Subjects who had been exposed to COVID-19, were actively infected with it, or had recovered from it provided the deeply sampled blood TCRbeta repertoires that made up the dataset. The sample metadata nearly always contained a de-identified subject ID, COVID-19 status, age in years and sex. The repertoires were made available in a free public database intended to serve as a resource for research on the immune response to SARS-CoV-2. Where HLA class I and class II types were available, the types were taken from metadata supplied by the sample provider, not from assay-based typing. The material from the prospective study consisted of cDNA or gDNA derived from T cells, B-cell-depleted T cells, or PBMCs. The samples were drawn from the first 160 participants of the ongoing ImmuneRACE study and from over a thousand subjects provided by 6 global collaborators. What the study reported, not specific to this receptor: The amount of clinical and demographic metadata varied by source and participant and was provided uncurated.

The immunoSEQ Assay, a bias-controlled multiplex PCR, was used to amplify TCRbeta CDR3 regions from genomic DNA. Per the authors' processing: The number of nucleated cells in each sample was estimated by amplification of reference gene primers within the assay. To quantify the absolute abundance of each unique TCRbeta CDR3 rearrangement, sequence reads were collapsed and filtered. Productive Simpson clonality was computed per sample as the square root of Simpson's diversity index over productive rearrangements. This is the immuneACCESS table as TCRdb keeps it, with only in-frame sequences that have V and J called. A part of the clones is gone; compared with another copy, unresolved V genes explain less than half, and the rest is unexplained. That table gives V, J and clone size, and the DNA gave D and trimming. This sample lists 75,000 to 90,000 clones; roughly 80% were detected once. The top ten clonotypes cover about 12% of the sample.

At the junction V is shortened by 1 base and J by 4 bases; bases outside the gene matches: 12. Taken from the germline V gene, the CDR1 and CDR2 loops are SGHTA and FQGTGA. The CDR3 sequence holds 19 residues, the cysteine and phenylalanine included. Of the read, only the CDR3 DNA is kept; its 57 bases are in frame from base 1. The source material was peripheral blood. The V gene is TRBV7-3 and the J gene is TRBJ2-2, and TRBD2 aligns with 10 junction nucleotides. The TCR sequence derives from a woman aged 40 to 50 with active or convalescent COVID-19. The CDR3 is CASSLRAGGPNLATGELFF. The sequence in DNA is TGTGCCAGCAGCTTAAGAGCGGGAGGGCCGAACCTAGCCACCGGGGAGCTGTTTTTT.